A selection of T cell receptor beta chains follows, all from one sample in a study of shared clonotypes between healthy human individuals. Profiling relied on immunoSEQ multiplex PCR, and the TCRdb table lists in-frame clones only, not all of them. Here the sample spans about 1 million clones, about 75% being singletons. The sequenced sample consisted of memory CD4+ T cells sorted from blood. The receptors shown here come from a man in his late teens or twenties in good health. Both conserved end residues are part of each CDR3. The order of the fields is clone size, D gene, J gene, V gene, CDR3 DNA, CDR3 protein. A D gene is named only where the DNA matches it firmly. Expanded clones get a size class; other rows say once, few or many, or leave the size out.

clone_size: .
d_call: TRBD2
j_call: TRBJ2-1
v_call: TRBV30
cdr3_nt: TGTGCCTGGAGCAGTATAGCGGGAGCGGCCTACAATGAGCAGTTCTTC
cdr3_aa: CAWSSIAGAAYNEQFF

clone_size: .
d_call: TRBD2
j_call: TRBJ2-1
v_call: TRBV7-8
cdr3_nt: TGTGCCAGCAGCTTAGAGCGGGGGGCCGCCTACAATGAGCAGTTCTTC
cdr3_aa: CASSLERGAAYNEQFF

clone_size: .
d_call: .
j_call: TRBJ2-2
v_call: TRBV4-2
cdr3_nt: TGTGCCAGCAGCGTACAGGGGAGGGACACCGGGGAGCTGTTTTTT
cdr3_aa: CASSVQGRDTGELFF

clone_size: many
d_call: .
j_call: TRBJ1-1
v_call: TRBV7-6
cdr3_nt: TGTGCCAGCAGCTTGCGGGCTACAGCCTCGAACACTGAAGCTTTCTTT
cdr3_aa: CASSLRATASNTEAFF

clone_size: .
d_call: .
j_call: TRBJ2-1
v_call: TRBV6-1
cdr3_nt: TGTGCCAGCAGTATGGACGGACGGAACTACAATGAGCAGTTCTTC
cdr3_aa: CASSMDGRNYNEQFF

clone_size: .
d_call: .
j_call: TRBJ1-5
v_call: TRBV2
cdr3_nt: TGTGCCAGCAGTGTCGCAGCTTCTAATCAGCCCCAGCATTTT
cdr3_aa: CASSVAASNQPQHF

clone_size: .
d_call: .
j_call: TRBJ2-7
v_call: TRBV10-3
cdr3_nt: TGTGCCATCAGTGGGGGCTCCTACGAGCAGTACTTC
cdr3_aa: CAISGGSYEQYF

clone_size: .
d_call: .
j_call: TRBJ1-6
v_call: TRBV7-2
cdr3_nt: TGTGCCAGCAGGCCTGGACAGACTGATTCACCCCTCCACTTT
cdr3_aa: CASRPGQTDSPLHF

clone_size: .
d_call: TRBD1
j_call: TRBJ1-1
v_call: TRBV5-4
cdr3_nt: TGTGCCAGCAGCTTAGCCTCAGGGGGCATCGCTGAAGCTTTCTTT
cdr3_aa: CASSLASGGIAEAFF

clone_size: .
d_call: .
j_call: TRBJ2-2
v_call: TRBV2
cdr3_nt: TGTGCCAGCAGTGCAGAGGGCGGGGAGCTGTTTTTT
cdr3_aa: CASSAEGGELFF

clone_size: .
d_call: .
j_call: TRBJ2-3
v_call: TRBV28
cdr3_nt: TGTGCCAGCAGCAAAGCTGTATCCCTCACAGATACGCAGTATTTT
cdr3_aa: CASSKAVSLTDTQYF

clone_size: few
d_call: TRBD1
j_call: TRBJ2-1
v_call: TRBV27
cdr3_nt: TGTGCCAGCAGTTTGTTGTTCACAGGGGGCAATGAGCAGTTCTTC
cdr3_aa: CASSLLFTGGNEQFF

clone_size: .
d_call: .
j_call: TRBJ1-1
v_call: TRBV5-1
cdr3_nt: TGCGCCAGCAGCTTGGCCGGGACGGAGAACACTGAAGCTTTCTTT
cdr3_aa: CASSLAGTENTEAFF

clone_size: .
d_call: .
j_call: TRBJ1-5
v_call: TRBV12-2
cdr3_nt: TGTGCAAGTCGCTTAGGGAGGGACAGCAATCAGCCCCAGCATTTT
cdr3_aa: CASRLGRDSNQPQHF

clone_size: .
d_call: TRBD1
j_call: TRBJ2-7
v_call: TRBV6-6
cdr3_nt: TGTGCCAGCAGTTTCCGGACAGGGTCCTACGAGCAGTACTTC
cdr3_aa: CASSFRTGSYEQYF

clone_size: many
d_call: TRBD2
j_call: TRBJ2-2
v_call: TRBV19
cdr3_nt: TGTGCCAGTAGTATACGGGGGGAAACCGGGGAGCTGTTTTTT
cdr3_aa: CASSIRGETGELFF

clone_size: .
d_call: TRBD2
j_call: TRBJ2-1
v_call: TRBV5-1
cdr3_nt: TGCGCCAGCGGGGCGGGAGGGACCATTACGTCTGAGCAGTTCTTC
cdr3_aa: CASGAGGTITSEQFF

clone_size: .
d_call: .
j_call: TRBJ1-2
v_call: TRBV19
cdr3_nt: TGTGCCAGTAGTACGGGACATAACTATGGCTACACCTTC
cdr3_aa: CASSTGHNYGYTF

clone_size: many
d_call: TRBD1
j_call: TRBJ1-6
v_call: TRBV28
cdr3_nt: TGTGCCAGCAGTTTAGGAGGACAGGGTAGTTCACCCCTCCACTTT
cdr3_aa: CASSLGGQGSSPLHF

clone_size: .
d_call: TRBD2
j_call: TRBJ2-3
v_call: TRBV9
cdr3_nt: TGTGCCAGCAGCGTAAGCGGGAGGGGGACAGATACGCAGTATTTT
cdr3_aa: CASSVSGRGTDTQYF

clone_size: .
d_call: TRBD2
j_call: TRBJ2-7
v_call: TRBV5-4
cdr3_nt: TGTGCCAGCAGCCCGGGGGGACTAGCGGGAGGCTACGAGCAGTACTTC
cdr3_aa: CASSPGGLAGGYEQYF

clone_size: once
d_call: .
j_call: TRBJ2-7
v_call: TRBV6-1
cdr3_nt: TGTGCCAGCCGCGGCCCCACCTCCTACGAGCAGTACTTC
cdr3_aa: CASRGPTSYEQYF